This T cell receptor beta chain was profiled in a study of T cell repertoires in cytomegalovirus infection. V lost 5 bases to trimming and J lost 5 bases; unmatched junction nucleotides: 11. This CDR3 has 15 amino acids. Germline V gives CDR1 MNHEY, CDR2 SVGEGT. TCRdb re-analysed the reads in MiXCR, keeping a single row per CDR3 protein. Here the sample spans a few hundred thousand distinct CDR3 sequences, roughly a sixth being singletons. Sequences were obtained from PBMCs. This TCR came from a human donor in good health (CMV status not recorded). Some clones in this sample may be carry-over from other donors' samples. The chain employs TRBV6-2 or TRBV6-3 and TRBJ2-7; 8 bases are a match to TRBD1. CDR3 in DNA: TGTGCCAGCAGTACTTACCCAGAGGACAGGGACGAGCAGTACTTC. Encoded protein: CASSTYPEDRDEQYF.